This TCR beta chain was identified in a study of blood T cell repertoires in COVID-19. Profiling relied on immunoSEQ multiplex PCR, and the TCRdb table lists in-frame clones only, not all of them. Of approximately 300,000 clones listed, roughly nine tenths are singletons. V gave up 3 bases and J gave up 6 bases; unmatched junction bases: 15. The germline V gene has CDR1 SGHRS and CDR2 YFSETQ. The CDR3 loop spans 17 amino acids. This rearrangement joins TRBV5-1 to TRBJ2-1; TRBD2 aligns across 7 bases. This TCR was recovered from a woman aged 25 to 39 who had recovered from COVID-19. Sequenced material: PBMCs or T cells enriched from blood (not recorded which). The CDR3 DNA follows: TGCGCCAGCAGCTCGGGGGGTGGAATCTATTTGAGCAATGAGCAGTTCTTC. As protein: CASSSGGGIYLSNEQFF.